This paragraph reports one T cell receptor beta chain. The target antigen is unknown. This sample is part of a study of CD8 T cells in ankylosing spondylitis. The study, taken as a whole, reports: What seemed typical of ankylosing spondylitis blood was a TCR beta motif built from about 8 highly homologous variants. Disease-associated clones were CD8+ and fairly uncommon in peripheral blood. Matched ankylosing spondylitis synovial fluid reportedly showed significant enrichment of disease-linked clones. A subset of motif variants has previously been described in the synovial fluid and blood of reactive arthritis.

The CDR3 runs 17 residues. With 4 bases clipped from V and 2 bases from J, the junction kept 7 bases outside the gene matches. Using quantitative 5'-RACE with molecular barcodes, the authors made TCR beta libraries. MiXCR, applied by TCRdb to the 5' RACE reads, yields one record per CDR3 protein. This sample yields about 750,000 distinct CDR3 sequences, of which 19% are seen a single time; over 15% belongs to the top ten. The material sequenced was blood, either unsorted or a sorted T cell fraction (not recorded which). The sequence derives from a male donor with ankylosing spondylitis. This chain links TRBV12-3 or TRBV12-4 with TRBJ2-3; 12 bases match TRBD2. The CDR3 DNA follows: TGTGCCAGCAGTTCCCCCCTAGCGGGAGGGCCCACAGATACGCAGTATTTT. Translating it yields CASSSPLAGGPTDTQYF.